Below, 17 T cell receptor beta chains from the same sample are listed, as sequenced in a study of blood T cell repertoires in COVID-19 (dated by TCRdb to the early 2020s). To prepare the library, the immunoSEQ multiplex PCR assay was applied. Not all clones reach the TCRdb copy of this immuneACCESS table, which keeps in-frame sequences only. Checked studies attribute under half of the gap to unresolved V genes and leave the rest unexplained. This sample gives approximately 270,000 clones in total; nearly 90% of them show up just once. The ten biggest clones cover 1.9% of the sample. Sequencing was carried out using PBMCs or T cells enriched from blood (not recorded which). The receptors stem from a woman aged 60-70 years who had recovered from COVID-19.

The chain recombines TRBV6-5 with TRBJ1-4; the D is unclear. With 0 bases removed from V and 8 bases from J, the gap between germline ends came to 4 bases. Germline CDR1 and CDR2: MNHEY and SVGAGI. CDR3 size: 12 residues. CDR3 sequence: CASSYSQEKLFF. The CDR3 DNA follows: TGTGCCAGCAGTTACTCGCAGGAAAAACTGTTTTTT.

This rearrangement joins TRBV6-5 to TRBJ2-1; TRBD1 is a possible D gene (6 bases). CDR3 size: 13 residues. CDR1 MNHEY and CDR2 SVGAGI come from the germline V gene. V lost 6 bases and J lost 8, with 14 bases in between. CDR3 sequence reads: CASSDYRVYEQFF. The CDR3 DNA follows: TGTGCCAGCAGCGACTACAGGGTATATGAGCAGTTCTTC.

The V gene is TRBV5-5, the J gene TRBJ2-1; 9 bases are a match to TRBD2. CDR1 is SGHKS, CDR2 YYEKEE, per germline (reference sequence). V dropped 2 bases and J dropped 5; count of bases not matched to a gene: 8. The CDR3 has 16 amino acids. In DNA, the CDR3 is TGTGCCAGCAGCTTCAGACTAGCGGCCCCGCACAATGAGCAGTTCTTC. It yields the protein CASSFRLAAPHNEQFF.

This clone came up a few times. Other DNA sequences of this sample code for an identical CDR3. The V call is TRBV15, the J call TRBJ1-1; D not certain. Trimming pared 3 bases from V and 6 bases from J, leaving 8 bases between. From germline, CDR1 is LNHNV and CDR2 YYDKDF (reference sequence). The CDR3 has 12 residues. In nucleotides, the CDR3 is TGTGCCACCAGCAGTGGAGGGTCTGAAGCTTTCTTT. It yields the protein CATSSGGSEAFF.

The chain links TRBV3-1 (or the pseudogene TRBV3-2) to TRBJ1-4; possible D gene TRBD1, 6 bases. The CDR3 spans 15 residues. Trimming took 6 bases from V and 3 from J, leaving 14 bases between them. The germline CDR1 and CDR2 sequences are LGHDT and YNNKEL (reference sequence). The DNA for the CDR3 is TGTGCCAGCAGAGAGACCGGGACACCTAATGAAAAACTGTTTTTT. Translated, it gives CASRETGTPNEKLFF.

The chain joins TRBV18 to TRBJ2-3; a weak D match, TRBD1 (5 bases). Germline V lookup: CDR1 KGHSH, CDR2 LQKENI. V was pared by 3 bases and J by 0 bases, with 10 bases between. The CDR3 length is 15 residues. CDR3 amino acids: CASSPGQASTDTQYF. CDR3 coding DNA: TGTGCCAGCTCACCGGGGCAGGCTAGCACAGATACGCAGTATTTT.

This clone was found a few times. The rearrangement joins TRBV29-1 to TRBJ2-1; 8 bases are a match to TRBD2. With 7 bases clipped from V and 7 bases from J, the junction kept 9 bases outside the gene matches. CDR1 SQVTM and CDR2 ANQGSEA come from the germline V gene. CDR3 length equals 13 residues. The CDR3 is CSAQGTSGNEQFF. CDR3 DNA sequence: TGCAGCGCCCAAGGGACTAGTGGGAATGAGCAGTTCTTC.

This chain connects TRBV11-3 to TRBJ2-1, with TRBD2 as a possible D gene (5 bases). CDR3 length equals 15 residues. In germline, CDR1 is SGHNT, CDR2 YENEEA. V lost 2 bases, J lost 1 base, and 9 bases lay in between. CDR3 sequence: CASSLSGISYNEQFF. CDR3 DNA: TGTGCCAGCAGCTTATCCGGGATTTCCTACAATGAGCAGTTCTTC.

DNA of the CDR3: TGTGCCAGCAGTGAAATAATGTCGCCTTTGAACAGGGTCTACAATGGCTACACCTTC. Protein product: CASSEIMSPLNRVYNGYTF. The V gene is TRBV2, the J gene TRBJ1-2; D might be TRBD1 (6 bases). This CDR3 comprises 19 residues. The germline CDR1 and CDR2 sequences are SNHLY and FYNNEI. Trimming stripped 2 bases from V and 6 bases from J, with 28 bases between. The whole variable domain, filled in from reference TRBV2 and TRBJ1-2, reads EPEVTQTPSHQVTQMGQEVILRCVPISNHLYFYWYRQILGQKVEFLVSFYNNEISEKSEIFDDQFSVERPDGSNFTLKIRSTKLEDSAMYFCASSEIMSPLNRVYNGYTFGSGTRLTVV.

For the CDR3, the DNA is TGTGCCAGCAGCCTCCCTGGGGGGGCCCGCGAGCAGTACTTC. This codes for CASSLPGGAREQYF. The chain has TRBV11-2 and TRBJ2-7, with TRBD2 as a possible D gene (7 bases). V was cut by 5 bases and J by 6 bases, with 17 bases left in between. The CDR3 is made up of 14 amino acids. CDR1 is SGHAT, CDR2 FQNNGV, per germline.

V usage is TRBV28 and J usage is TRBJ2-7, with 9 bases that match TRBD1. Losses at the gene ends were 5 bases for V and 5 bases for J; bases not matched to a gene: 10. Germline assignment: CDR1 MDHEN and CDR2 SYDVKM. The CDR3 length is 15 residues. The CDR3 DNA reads TGTGCCAGCAGTCCGCCGGGACAGGGCTTCCACGAGCAGTACTTC. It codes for CASSPPGQGFHEQYF.

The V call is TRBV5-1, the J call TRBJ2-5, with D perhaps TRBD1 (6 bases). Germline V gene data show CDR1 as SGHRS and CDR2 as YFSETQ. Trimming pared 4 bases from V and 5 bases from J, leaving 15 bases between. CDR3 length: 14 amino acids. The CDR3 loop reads CASSTTGSWETQYF. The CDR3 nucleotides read TGCGCCAGCAGCACAACAGGGAGTTGGGAGACCCAGTACTTC.

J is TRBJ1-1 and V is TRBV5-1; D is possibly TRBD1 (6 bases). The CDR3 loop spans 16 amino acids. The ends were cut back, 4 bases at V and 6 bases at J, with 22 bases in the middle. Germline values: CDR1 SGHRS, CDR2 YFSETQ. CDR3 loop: CASSAPGGHLDAEAFF. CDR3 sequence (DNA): TGCGCCAGCAGCGCCCCCGGGGGGCACCTTGACGCTGAAGCTTTCTTT.

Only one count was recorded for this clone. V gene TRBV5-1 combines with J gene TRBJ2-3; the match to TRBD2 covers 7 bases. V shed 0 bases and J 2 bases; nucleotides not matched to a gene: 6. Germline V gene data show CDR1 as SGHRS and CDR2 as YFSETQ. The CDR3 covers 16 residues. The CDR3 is CASSLDPAGLTDTQYF. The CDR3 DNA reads TGCGCCAGCAGCTTGGATCCAGCGGGACTCACAGATACGCAGTATTTT.

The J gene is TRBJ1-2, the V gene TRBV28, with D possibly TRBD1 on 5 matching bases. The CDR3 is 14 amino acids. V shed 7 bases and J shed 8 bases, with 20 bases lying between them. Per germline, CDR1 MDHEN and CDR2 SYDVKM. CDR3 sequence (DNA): TGTGCCAGCACCTTGAAGGGGCCCTCCCTAGGCTACACCTTC. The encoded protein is CASTLKGPSLGYTF.

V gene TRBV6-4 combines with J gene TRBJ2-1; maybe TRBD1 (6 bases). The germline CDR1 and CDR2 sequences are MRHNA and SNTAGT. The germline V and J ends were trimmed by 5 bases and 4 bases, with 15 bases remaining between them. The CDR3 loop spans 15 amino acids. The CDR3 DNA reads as TGTGCCAGCAGTAGGGACACAGCCAATTACAATGAGCAGTTCTTC. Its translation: CASSRDTANYNEQFF.

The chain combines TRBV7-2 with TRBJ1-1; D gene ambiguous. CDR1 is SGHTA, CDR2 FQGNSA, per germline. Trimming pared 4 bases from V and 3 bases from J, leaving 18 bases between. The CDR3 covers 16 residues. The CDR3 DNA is TGTGCCAGCAGCTCGCCCTTTAAAGAGGGATACACTGAAGCTTTCTTT. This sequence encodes CASSSPFKEGYTEAFF.